These 27 T cell receptor beta chains share one sample of origin, sequenced in a study of blood T cell repertoires in COVID-19. Using immunoSEQ multiplex PCR, the repertoire was profiled, and TCRdb retains in-frame clones only, with some absent. The sample contains roughly 14,000 clones, less than 95% of which appear only once. Sequences were obtained from peripheral blood. These receptors originate from a human donor in a cohort sampled during active COVID-19.

This sequence joins TRBV6-4 and TRBJ1-2; 8 bases line up with TRBD1. The V gene's germline CDR1 is MRHNA and CDR2 SNTAGT. The trim removed 3 bases at V and 8 bases at J, leaving 5 bases unmatched. There are 13 residues in the CDR3. CDR3 nucleotide sequence: TGTGCCAGCAGTGAGGACAGGGTGGGAGGCTACACCTTC. This codes for CASSEDRVGGYTF.

This clone was recorded once. The rearrangement links TRBV6-1 to TRBJ1-2; D unresolved. V was clipped by 0 bases and J by 1 base, with 6 bases between them. Germline V CDR1 and CDR2: MNHNS, SASEGT. The CDR3 totals 14 residues. CDR3 residues: CASSEAGLNYGYTF. The CDR3 DNA is TGTGCCAGCAGTGAAGCGGGCCTTAACTATGGCTACACCTTC.

V gene TRBV2 combines with J gene TRBJ1-2; 7 positions match TRBD1. The ends lost 8 bases at V and 5 bases at J; junction bases unmatched: 2. In germline, CDR1 is SNHLY, CDR2 FYNNEI. This CDR3 comprises 11 residues. CDR3 sequence: CASGTAYGYTF. As DNA, the CDR3 is TGTGCCAGCGGGACAGCTTATGGCTACACCTTC.

Points on this clone: Additional DNA sequences in this sample encode the identical CDR3. The chain links TRBV7-2 to TRBJ2-1, with 8 nucleotides matching TRBD1. Per the germline V gene, CDR1 is SGHTA and CDR2 is FQGNSA. The CDR3 sequence is 14 residues long. J gave up 2 bases and V 6 bases, and 3 bases lay outside the gene matches. CDR3 loop: CASSLQGAYNEQFF. The CDR3 nucleotides are TGTGCCAGCAGTTTACAGGGGGCCTACAATGAGCAGTTCTTC.

V and J are TRBV2 and TRBJ2-7, with 8 bases matching TRBD2. Germline V gene sequence: CDR1 SNHLY, CDR2 FYNNEI. Trimming cost V 11 bases and J 4 bases; bases outside gene matches: 13. There are 14 residues in the CDR3. This chain's CDR3 is CAGGVSGVSYEQYF. CDR3 nucleotide sequence: TGTGCCGGTGGGGTTAGCGGGGTATCGTACGAGCAGTACTTC.

The CDR3: CATDRGGGETQYF. The DNA of the CDR3 is TGTGCCACCGACCGGGGGGGCGGAGAGACCCAGTACTTC. The V call is TRBV10-3, the J call TRBJ2-5; 8 nucleotides align to TRBD2. CDR1 and CDR2 from the germline V gene are ENHRY and SYGVKD. The CDR3 contains 13 residues. V was clipped by 10 bases and J by 4 bases; unmatched bases: 8.

The chain recombines TRBV28 with TRBJ2-7; TRBD1 is a possible D gene (6 bases). The CDR3 runs to 14 residues. V was shortened by 6 bases and J by 3 bases, with 15 bases between the two germline ends. Germline values: CDR1 MDHEN, CDR2 SYDVKM. The CDR3 DNA is TGTGCCAGCAGCTCCGACAGGATTCGCTACGAGCAGTACTTC. It codes for CASSSDRIRYEQYF.

The table lists this clone with a few counts. CDR3 sequence reads: CASHPGVAAPEQYF. CDR3 DNA sequence: TGTGCCAGCCACCCCGGAGTAGCCGCTCCCGAGCAGTACTTC. The chain carries TRBV2 and TRBJ2-7; D not certain. The CDR3 length is 14 residues. Germline V gene data show CDR1 as SNHLY and CDR2 as FYNNEI. The V end was cut by 8 bases, the J end by 6 bases, with 20 bases between.

The rearrangement links TRBV27 to TRBJ1-5, with 9 bases matching TRBD1. Germline-derived CDR1 and CDR2 are MNHEY and SMNVEV (reference sequence). The CDR3 covers 14 residues. Losses at the gene ends were 4 bases for V and 6 bases for J; bases not matched to a gene: 4. CDR3 nucleotide sequence: TGTGCCAGCAGTTCCGGGACAGGGATTCAGCCCCAGCATTTT. Its protein product is CASSSGTGIQPQHF.

The V gene is TRBV29-1, the J gene TRBJ2-1; the D gene is possibly TRBD1 (6 bases). Trimming cost V 0 bases and J 12 bases, with 18 bases left between them. Germline-derived CDR1 and CDR2 are SQVTM and ANQGSEA. The CDR3 is 14 residues long. Written as DNA, the CDR3 is TGCAGCGTTGAAGATCAGGTGCAGGGGTCAGGGCAGTTCTTC. Protein sequence: CSVEDQVQGSGQFF.

The chain employs TRBV29-1 and TRBJ2-3, with 8 bases matching TRBD2. The V segment lost 6 bases and the J segment 0 bases; nucleotides outside the gene matches: 5. The CDR3 contains 14 residues. Germline V gene sequence: CDR1 SQVTM, CDR2 ANQGSEA. The CDR3 sequence is CSVGLVGSTDTQYF. The DNA of the CDR3 is TGCAGCGTGGGACTAGTCGGGAGCACAGATACGCAGTATTTT.

This chain connects TRBV24-1 to TRBJ2-5; a possible D gene is TRBD1 (5 bases). The germline V gene has CDR1 KGHDR and CDR2 SFDVKD. V lost 6 bases and J 1 base, leaving 8 bases between the germline ends. The CDR3 contains 13 residues. The CDR3 region is CATSTGPQETQYF. CDR3 bases: TGTGCCACCAGTACAGGCCCCCAAGAGACCCAGTACTTC.

The chain links TRBV19 to TRBJ2-3; D perhaps matches TRBD2 (5 bases). Germline V CDR1 and CDR2: LNHDA, SQIVND (reference sequence). V shed 6 bases and J shed 1 base, with 14 bases lying between them. The CDR3 has 15 residues. The DNA of the CDR3 is TGTGCCAGTAGGACGACGGACTGGCGCACAGATACGCAGTATTTT. Its translation: CASRTTDWRTDTQYF.

The chain recombines TRBV5-6 with TRBJ2-7, with D perhaps matching TRBD1 (6 bases). The CDR3 contains 16 residues. CDR1 and CDR2 (germline): SGHDT, YYEEEE. With 0 bases removed from V and 0 bases from J, the gap between germline ends came to 13 bases. The CDR3 nucleotides are TGTGCCAGCAGCTTGGTGGGACAAGTTAGCTCCTACGAGCAGTACTTC. Its protein product is CASSLVGQVSSYEQYF.

This rearrangement joins TRBV5-1 to TRBJ2-3; TRBD2 matches 13 bases. The V gene end was trimmed by 4 bases and the J gene end by 1 base; junction bases not matched to a gene: 3. Germline V gives CDR1 SGHRS, CDR2 YFSETQ. This CDR3 has 16 residues. CDR3 in DNA: TGCGCCAGCAGCCCAGGGACTAGCGGGGGCACAGATACGCAGTATTTT. Residues: CASSPGTSGGTDTQYF.

The chain has TRBV7-2 and TRBJ2-7; TRBD2 agrees at 7 bases. There are 15 residues in the CDR3. V was clipped by 1 base and J by 2 bases; unmatched bases: 5. Germline CDR1 is SGHTA and CDR2 is FQGNSA. CDR3 nucleotides: TGTGCCAGCAGCTTAGTCGCGGGAGTAGCCTACGAGCAGTACTTC. This gives the protein CASSLVAGVAYEQYF. Based on the CDR3 plus reference TRBV7-2 and TRBJ2-7, the full variable domain is GAGVSQSPSNKVTEKGKDVELRCDPISGHTALYWYRQSLGQGLEFLIYFQGNSAPDKSGLPSDRFSAERTGGSVSTLTIQRTQQEDSAVYLCASSLVAGVAYEQYFGPGTRLTVT.

The chain employs TRBV3-1 (or the pseudogene TRBV3-2) and TRBJ2-3; D is ambiguous. The CDR3 consists of 14 residues. V was shortened by 1 base and J by 1 base, with 6 bases between the two germline ends. Germline assignment: CDR1 LGHDT and CDR2 YNNKEL (reference sequence). The CDR3 reads CASSQGTGTDTQYF. DNA of the CDR3: TGTGCCAGCAGCCAAGGCACAGGCACAGATACGCAGTATTTT.

The CDR3 coding sequence is TGTGCCAGTCACCGAACGAGGAGGAACAATGAGCAGTTCTTC. Its protein is CASHRTRRNNEQFF. The V and J genes are TRBV6-5 and TRBJ2-1; tentative D call: TRBD2 (5 bases). Between the trimmed V and J ends, which lost 9 bases and 5 bases, there was a span of 17 bases. CDR3 size: 14 residues. Per the germline V gene, CDR1 is MNHEY and CDR2 is SVGAGI.

The chain employs TRBV11-3 and TRBJ2-5, with D perhaps matching TRBD1 (5 bases). The germline gives CDR1 SGHNT, CDR2 YENEEA. There are 16 residues in the CDR3. V lost 0 bases and J 5 bases, leaving 16 bases between the germline ends. The CDR3 protein is CASSLELVVRDETQYF. CDR3 coding DNA: TGTGCCAGCAGCTTAGAACTTGTCGTCAGGGATGAGACCCAGTACTTC.

The V gene is TRBV24-1, the J gene TRBJ2-2; 16 bases are shared with TRBD2. The CDR3 spans 20 residues. After removal of 4 bases from V and 7 bases from J, the junction contained 14 bases not matched to a gene. Per the germline V gene, CDR1 is KGHDR and CDR2 is SFDVKD. The DNA for the CDR3 is TGTGCCACCAGTGAAGTACCGGGACTAGCGGGAGGGCCTAGGAACGGGGAGCTGTTTTTT. Translated: CATSEVPGLAGGPRNGELFF.

The CDR3 spells CASSPLGAGAYNEQFF. The CDR3, as DNA: TGTGCCAGCTCACCACTCGGGGCGGGAGCCTACAATGAGCAGTTCTTC. The rearrangement links TRBV18 to TRBJ2-1, with TRBD2 matching 7 bases. Germline V gene lookup returns CDR1 KGHSH and CDR2 LQKENI. This CDR3 region has 16 residues. V shed 1 base and J 2 bases; nucleotides not matched to a gene: 5.

This clone was recorded once. The V and J genes are TRBV7-3 and TRBJ1-6; TRBD1 is a possible D gene (6 bases). The CDR3 contains 15 residues. Germline V gene lookup returns CDR1 SGHTA and CDR2 FQGTGA. The V end lost 0 bases, the J end lost 5 bases, and 8 bases lay between the germline ends. The CDR3, as DNA: TGTGCCAGCAGCTTAACGTCAGGGGATAATTCACCCCTCCACTTT. Translated, it gives CASSLTSGDNSPLHF. The full variable domain, its missing parts supplied by reference TRBV7-3 and TRBJ1-6, is GAGVSQTPSNKVTEKGKYVELRCDPISGHTALYWYRQSLGQGPEFLIYFQGTGAADDSGLPNDRFFAVRPEGSVSTLKIQRTERGDSAVYLCASSLTSGDNSPLHFGNGTRLTVT.

The gene calls are TRBV11-2 and TRBJ2-7; 7 positions match TRBD2. Trimming took 5 bases from V and 2 from J; bases not matched to a gene: 9. This CDR3 has 15 amino acids. Germline V CDR1 and CDR2: SGHAT, FQNNGV. In DNA, the CDR3 is TGTGCCAGCAGCCACGGGGGGTACCTTACCTACGAGCAGTACTTC. It yields the protein CASSHGGYLTYEQYF.

The chain carries TRBV30 and TRBJ2-7; weak D call: TRBD2 (6 bases). V was pared by 5 bases and J by 5 bases, with 10 bases between. CDR1 and CDR2 (germline): GTSNPN, SVGIG (reference sequence). This CDR3 comprises 11 residues. This CDR3 is CAWSWGDEQYF. The CDR3 region has the DNA TGTGCCTGGTCCTGGGGGGACGAGCAGTACTTC.

This chain joins TRBV29-1 and TRBJ2-1, with 10 bases aligning to TRBD1. Trimming took 1 base from V and 8 from J; bases not matched to a gene: 5. The CDR3 runs 14 residues. Germline V gives CDR1 SQVTM, CDR2 ANQGSEA. CDR3 DNA sequence: TGCAGCGTTGAAGGGGACAGGGGCCTCTATGAGCAGTTCTTC. Amino acid sequence: CSVEGDRGLYEQFF.

Only a few counts were recorded for this clone. The junction does not match germline at one end; this may be a read error. The rearrangement links TRBV11-2 to TRBJ1-1; 9 nucleotides align to TRBD1. Germline CDR1 SGHAT, CDR2 FQNNGV. The CDR3 contains 11 residues. CDR3 DNA sequence: TGTGCCAGCAGCTCGGGACAGGGACTAGTCTGG. This translates into CASSSGQGLVW.

The chain uses TRBV6-2 or TRBV6-3 and TRBJ2-3; 9 nucleotides line up with TRBD2. The CDR3 is 17 amino acids. Germline values: CDR1 MNHEY, CDR2 SVGEGT. V was pared by 5 bases and J by 2 bases, with 11 bases of the junction left unmatched. This chain's CDR3 is CASSPLAGAILTDTQYF. CDR3 sequence (DNA): TGTGCCAGCAGTCCATTAGCGGGGGCGATACTCACAGATACGCAGTATTTT.